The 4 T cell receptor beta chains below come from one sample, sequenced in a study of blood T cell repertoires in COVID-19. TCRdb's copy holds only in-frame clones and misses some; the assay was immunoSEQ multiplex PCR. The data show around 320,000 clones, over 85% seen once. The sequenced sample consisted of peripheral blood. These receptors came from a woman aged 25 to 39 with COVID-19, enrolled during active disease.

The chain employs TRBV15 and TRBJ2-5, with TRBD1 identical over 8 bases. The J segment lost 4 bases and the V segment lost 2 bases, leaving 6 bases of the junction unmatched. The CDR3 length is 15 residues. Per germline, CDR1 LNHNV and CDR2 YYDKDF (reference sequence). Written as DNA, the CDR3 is TGTGCCACCAGCAGACCGACAGGGGTGGTAGAGACCCAGTACTTC. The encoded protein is CATSRPTGVVETQYF. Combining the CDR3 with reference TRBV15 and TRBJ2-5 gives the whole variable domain DAMVIQNPRYQVTQFGKPVTLSCSQTLNHNVMYWYQQKSSQAPKLLFHYYDKDFNNEADTPDNFQSRRPNTSFCFLDIRSPGLGDTAMYLCATSRPTGVVETQYFGPGTRLLVL.

DNA of the CDR3: TGCGCCAGCAGCCAACGGCGCGGGGAATCCTACGAGCAGTACTTC. The encoded protein is CASSQRRGESYEQYF. The V call is TRBV4-1, the J call TRBJ2-7, with D possibly matching TRBD2 (6 bases). Germline-derived CDR1 and CDR2 are MGHRA and YSYEKL. V was pared by 2 bases and J by 1 base, with 12 bases between. There are 15 residues in the CDR3.

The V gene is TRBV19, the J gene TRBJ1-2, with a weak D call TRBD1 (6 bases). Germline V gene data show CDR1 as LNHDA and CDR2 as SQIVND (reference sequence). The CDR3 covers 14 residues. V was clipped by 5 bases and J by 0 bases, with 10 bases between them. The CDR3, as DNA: TGTGCCAGTAGTCCGCAGGGGACTAACTATGGCTACACCTTC. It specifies CASSPQGTNYGYTF. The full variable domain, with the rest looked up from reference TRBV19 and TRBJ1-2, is DGGITQSPKYLFRKEGQNVTLSCEQNLNHDAMYWYRQDPGQGLRLIYYSQIVNDFQKGDIAEGYSVSREKKESFPLTVTSAQKNPTAFYLCASSPQGTNYGYTFGSGTRLTVV.

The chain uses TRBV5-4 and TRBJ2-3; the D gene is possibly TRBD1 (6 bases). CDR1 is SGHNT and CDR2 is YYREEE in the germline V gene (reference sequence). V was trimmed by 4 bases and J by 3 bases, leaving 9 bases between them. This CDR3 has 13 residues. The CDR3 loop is CASSEGQTDTQYF. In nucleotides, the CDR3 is TGTGCCAGCAGCGAGGGACAAACAGATACGCAGTATTTT.